This T cell receptor (beta chain) was recovered during a study of blood T cell repertoires in COVID-19. The wider study: Spain, Italy and the United States supplied samples that represented acute and convalescent COVID-19. Nucleic acid was either cDNA or gDNA, and it came from T cells, B-cell-depleted T cells, or PBMCs.

Trimming removed 2 bases from V and 7 bases from J, with 5 bases in between. The V gene's germline CDR1 is SQVTM and CDR2 ANQGSEA. This CDR3 is built from 10 residues. Assay: immunoSEQ multiplex PCR; the TCRdb copy retains only in-frame clones and omits some. Of under 250,000 clones in the sample, roughly nine tenths were seen once. Sequencing was performed on peripheral blood. The rearrangement uses TRBV29-1 and TRBJ1-2; D not certain. This clonotype was obtained from a man aged 60 to 69 who had recovered from COVID-19. The CDR3 bases are TGCAGCGTTGAAAAGAGTGGCTACACCTTC. Protein: CSVEKSGYTF.